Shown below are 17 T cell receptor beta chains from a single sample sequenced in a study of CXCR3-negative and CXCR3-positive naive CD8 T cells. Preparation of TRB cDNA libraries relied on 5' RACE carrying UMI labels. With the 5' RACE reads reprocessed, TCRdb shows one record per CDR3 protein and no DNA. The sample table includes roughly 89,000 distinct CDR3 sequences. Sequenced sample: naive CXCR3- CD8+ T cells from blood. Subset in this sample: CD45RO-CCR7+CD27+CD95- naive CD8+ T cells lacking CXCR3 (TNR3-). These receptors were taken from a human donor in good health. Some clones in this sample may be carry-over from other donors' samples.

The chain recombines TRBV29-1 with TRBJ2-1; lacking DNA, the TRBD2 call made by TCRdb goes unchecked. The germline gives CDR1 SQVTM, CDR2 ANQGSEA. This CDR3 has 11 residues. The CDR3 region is CSEGRGDEQFF.

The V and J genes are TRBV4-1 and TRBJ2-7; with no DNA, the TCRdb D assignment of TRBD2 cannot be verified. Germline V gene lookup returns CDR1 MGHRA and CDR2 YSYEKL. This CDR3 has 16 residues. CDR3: CASSQAQAGPSYEQYF.

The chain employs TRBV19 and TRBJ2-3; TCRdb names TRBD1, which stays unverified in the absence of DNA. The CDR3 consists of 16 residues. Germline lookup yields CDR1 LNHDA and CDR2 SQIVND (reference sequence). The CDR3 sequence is CASKLGRGSFTDTQYF. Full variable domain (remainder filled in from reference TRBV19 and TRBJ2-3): DGGITQSPKYLFRKEGQNVTLSCEQNLNHDAMYWYRQDPGQGLRLIYYSQIVNDFQKGDIAEGYSVSREKKESFPLTVTSAQKNPTAFYLCASKLGRGSFTDTQYFGPGTRLTVL.

The CDR3: CASSPASPRPSYEQYF. This rearrangement joins TRBV11-2 to TRBJ2-7; absent DNA, TCRdb's TRBD2 call cannot be checked. CDR3 length: 16 residues. CDR1 is SGHAT, CDR2 FQNNGV, per germline.

CDR3 loop: CASSPHRAGNQPQHF. The rearrangement uses TRBV7-2 and TRBJ1-5; the D call of TRBD1 rests on TCRdb alone, since no DNA is present to check it. Germline CDR1 is SGHTA and CDR2 is FQGNSA. This CDR3 contains 15 residues.

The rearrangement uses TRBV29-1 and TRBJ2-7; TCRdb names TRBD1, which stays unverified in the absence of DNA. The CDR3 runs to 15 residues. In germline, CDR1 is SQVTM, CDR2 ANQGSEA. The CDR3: CSVETPDGRPYEQYF.

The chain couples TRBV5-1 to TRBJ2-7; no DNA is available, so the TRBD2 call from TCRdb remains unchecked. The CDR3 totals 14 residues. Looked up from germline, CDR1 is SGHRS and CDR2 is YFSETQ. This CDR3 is CASSPTSGSYEQYF.

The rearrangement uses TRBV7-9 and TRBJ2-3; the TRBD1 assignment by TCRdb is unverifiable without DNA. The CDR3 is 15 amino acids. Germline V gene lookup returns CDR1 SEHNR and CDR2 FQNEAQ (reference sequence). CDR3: CASIHGDRGTDTQYF.

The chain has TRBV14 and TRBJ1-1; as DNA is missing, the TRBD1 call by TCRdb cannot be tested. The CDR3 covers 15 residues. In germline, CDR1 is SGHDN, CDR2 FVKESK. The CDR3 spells CASSQVPRGDTEAFF.

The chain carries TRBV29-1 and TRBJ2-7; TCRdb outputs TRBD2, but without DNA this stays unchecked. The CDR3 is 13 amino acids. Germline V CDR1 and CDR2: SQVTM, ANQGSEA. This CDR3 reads CSVGGSGKVEQYF.

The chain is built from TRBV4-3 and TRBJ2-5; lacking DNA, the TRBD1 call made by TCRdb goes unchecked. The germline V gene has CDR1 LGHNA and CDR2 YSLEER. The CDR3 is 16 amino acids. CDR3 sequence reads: CASSHVYRGRQETQYF.

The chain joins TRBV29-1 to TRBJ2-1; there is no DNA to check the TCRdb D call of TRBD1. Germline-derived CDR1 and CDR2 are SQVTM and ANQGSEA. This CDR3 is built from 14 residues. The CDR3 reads CSVEEEVRDNEQFF.

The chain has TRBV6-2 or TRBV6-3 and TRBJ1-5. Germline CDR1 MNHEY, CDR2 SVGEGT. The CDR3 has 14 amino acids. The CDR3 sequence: CASSYSSENQPQHF.

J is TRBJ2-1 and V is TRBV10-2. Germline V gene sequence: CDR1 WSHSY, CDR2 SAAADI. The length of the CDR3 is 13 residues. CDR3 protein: CASLVDSYNEQFF.

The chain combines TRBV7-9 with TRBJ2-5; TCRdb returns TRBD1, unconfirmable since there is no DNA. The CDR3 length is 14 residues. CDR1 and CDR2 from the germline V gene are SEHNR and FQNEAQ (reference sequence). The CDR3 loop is CASSLSDPGETQYF.

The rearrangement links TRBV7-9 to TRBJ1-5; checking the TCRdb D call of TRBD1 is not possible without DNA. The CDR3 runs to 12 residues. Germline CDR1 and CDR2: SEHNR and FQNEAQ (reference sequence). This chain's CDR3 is CASSETDQPQHF.

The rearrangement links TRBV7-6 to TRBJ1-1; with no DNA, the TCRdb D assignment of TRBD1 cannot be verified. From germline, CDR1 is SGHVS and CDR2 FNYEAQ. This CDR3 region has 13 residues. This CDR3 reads CASSTGVNTEAFF.